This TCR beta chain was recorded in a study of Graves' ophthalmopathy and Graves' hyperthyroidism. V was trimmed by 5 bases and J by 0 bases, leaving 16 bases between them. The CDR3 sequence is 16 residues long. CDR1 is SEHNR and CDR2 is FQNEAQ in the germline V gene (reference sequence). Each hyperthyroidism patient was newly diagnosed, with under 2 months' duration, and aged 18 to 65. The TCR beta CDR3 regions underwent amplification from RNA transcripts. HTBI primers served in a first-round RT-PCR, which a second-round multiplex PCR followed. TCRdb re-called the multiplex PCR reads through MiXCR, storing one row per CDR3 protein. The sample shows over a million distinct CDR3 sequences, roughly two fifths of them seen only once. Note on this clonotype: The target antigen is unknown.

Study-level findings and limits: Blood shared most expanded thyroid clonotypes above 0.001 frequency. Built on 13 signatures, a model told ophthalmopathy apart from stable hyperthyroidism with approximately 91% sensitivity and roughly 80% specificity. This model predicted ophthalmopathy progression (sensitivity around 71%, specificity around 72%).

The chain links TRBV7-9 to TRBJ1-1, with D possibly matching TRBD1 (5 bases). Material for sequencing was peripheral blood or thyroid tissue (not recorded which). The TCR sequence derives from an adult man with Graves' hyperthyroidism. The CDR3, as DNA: TGTGCCAGCAGCCTGAGGGTCGGGACCCTGAACACTGAAGCTTTCTTT. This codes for CASSLRVGTLNTEAFF.